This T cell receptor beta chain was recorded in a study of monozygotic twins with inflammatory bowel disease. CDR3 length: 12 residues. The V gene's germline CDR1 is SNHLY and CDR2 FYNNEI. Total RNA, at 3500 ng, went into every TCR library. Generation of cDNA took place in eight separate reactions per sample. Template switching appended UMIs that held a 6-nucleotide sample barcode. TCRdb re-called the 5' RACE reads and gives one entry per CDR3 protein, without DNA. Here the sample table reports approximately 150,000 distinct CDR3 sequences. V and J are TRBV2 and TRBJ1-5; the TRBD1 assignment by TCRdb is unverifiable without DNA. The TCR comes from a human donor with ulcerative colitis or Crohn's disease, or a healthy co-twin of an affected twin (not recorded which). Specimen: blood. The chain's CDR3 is CASSSQGGPQHF.